This T cell receptor beta chain emerged from a study of shared clonotypes between healthy human individuals. Method: immunoSEQ multiplex PCR; TCRdb's copy keeps in-frame clones and lacks some. Here the sample spans some 2,100,000 clones, 90% to 96% being singletons. The authors divided CD4+ cells into CD45RA+ naive and CD45RA-negative memory subsets. The TCR was taken from a man in his late teens or twenties in good health. The sequenced material came from naive CD4+ T cells sorted from blood. This sample's subset: CD45RA+ positively selected.

CDR3 DNA sequence: TGTGCCAGCAGTGAAGGTACGGCAGCCGGGGGCCAGCATTTT. This codes for CASSEGTAAGGQHF. The J gene is TRBJ1-5, the V gene TRBV6-1, with D possibly matching TRBD1 (5 bases). The CDR3 is 14 residues long. CDR1 MNHNS and CDR2 SASEGT come from the germline V gene. V lost 1 base and J 12 bases, leaving 16 bases between the germline ends.